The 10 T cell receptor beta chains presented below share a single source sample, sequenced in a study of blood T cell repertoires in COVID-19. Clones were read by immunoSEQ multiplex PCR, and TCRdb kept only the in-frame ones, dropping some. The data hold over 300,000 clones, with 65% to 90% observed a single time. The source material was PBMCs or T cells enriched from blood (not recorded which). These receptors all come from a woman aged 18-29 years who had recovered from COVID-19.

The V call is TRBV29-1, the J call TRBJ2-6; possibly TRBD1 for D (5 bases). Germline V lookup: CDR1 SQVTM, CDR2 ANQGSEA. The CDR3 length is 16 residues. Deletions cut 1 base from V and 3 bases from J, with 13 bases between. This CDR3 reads CSVEVFRESGANVLTF. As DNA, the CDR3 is TGCAGCGTTGAAGTATTCAGGGAAAGTGGGGCCAACGTCCTGACTTTC.

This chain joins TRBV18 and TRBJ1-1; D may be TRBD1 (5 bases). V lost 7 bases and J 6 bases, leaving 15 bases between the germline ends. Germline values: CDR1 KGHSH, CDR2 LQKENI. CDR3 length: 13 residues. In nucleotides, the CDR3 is TGTGCCAGCTACCCCAGGGCGTCTGCTGAAGCTTTCTTT. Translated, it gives CASYPRASAEAFF.

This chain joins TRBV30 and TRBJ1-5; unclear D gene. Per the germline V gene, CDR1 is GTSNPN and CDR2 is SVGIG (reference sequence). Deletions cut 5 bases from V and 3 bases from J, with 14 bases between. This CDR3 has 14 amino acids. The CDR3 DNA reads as TGTGCCTGGGGATCCGGGGTCCACAATCAGCCCCAGCATTTT. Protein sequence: CAWGSGVHNQPQHF.

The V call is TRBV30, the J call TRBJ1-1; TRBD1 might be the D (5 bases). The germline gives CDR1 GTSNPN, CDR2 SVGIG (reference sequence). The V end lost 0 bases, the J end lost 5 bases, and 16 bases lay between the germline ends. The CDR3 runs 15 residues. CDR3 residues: CAWSVERGVVTEAFF. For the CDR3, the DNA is TGTGCCTGGAGTGTAGAGCGGGGGGTGGTTACTGAAGCTTTCTTT.

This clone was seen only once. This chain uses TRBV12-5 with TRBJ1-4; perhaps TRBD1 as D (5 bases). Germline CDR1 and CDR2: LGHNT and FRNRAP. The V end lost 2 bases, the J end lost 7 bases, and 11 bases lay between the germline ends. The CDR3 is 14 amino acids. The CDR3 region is CASGLQGAGEKLFF. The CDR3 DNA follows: TGTGCTAGTGGTTTGCAAGGGGCCGGTGAAAAACTGTTTTTT.

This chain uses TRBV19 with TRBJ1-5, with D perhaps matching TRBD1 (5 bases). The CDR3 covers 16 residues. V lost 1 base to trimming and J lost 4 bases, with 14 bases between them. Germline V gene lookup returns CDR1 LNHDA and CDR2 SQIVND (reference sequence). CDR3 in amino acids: CASSIVKGLRNQPQHF. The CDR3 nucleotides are TGTGCCAGTAGTATAGTAAAGGGGCTTAGGAATCAGCCCCAGCATTTT. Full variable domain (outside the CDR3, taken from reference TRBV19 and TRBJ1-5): DGGITQSPKYLFRKEGQNVTLSCEQNLNHDAMYWYRQDPGQGLRLIYYSQIVNDFQKGDIAEGYSVSREKKESFPLTVTSAQKNPTAFYLCASSIVKGLRNQPQHFGDGTRLSIL.

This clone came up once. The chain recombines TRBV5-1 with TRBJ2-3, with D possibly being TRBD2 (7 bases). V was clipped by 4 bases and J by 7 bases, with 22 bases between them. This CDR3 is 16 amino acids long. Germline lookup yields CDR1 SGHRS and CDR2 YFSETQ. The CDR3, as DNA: TGCGCCAGCAGCCTGGTTGGGGGGGCGGATTACAATACGCAGTATTTT. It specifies CASSLVGGADYNTQYF.

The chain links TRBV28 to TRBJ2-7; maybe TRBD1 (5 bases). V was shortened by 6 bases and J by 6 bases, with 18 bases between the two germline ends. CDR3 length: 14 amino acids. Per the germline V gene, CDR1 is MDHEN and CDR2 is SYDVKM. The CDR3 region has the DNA TGTGCCAGCAGCTCCACTGACAGCCCGGGCGAGCAGTACTTC. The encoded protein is CASSSTDSPGEQYF.

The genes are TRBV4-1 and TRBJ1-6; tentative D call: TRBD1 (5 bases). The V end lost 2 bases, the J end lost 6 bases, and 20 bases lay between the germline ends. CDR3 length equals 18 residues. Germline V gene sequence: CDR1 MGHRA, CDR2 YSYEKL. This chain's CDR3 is CASSQSGGGYSSNSPLHF. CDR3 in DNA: TGCGCCAGCAGCCAATCTGGGGGGGGGTATTCAAGTAATTCACCCCTCCACTTT.

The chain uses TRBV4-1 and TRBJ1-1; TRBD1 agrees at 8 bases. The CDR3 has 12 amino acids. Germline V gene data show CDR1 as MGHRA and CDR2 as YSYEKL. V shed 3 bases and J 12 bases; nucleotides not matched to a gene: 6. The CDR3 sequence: CASSQRQGRPFF. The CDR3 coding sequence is TGCGCCAGCAGCCAGCGACAGGGGAGACCTTTCTTT.